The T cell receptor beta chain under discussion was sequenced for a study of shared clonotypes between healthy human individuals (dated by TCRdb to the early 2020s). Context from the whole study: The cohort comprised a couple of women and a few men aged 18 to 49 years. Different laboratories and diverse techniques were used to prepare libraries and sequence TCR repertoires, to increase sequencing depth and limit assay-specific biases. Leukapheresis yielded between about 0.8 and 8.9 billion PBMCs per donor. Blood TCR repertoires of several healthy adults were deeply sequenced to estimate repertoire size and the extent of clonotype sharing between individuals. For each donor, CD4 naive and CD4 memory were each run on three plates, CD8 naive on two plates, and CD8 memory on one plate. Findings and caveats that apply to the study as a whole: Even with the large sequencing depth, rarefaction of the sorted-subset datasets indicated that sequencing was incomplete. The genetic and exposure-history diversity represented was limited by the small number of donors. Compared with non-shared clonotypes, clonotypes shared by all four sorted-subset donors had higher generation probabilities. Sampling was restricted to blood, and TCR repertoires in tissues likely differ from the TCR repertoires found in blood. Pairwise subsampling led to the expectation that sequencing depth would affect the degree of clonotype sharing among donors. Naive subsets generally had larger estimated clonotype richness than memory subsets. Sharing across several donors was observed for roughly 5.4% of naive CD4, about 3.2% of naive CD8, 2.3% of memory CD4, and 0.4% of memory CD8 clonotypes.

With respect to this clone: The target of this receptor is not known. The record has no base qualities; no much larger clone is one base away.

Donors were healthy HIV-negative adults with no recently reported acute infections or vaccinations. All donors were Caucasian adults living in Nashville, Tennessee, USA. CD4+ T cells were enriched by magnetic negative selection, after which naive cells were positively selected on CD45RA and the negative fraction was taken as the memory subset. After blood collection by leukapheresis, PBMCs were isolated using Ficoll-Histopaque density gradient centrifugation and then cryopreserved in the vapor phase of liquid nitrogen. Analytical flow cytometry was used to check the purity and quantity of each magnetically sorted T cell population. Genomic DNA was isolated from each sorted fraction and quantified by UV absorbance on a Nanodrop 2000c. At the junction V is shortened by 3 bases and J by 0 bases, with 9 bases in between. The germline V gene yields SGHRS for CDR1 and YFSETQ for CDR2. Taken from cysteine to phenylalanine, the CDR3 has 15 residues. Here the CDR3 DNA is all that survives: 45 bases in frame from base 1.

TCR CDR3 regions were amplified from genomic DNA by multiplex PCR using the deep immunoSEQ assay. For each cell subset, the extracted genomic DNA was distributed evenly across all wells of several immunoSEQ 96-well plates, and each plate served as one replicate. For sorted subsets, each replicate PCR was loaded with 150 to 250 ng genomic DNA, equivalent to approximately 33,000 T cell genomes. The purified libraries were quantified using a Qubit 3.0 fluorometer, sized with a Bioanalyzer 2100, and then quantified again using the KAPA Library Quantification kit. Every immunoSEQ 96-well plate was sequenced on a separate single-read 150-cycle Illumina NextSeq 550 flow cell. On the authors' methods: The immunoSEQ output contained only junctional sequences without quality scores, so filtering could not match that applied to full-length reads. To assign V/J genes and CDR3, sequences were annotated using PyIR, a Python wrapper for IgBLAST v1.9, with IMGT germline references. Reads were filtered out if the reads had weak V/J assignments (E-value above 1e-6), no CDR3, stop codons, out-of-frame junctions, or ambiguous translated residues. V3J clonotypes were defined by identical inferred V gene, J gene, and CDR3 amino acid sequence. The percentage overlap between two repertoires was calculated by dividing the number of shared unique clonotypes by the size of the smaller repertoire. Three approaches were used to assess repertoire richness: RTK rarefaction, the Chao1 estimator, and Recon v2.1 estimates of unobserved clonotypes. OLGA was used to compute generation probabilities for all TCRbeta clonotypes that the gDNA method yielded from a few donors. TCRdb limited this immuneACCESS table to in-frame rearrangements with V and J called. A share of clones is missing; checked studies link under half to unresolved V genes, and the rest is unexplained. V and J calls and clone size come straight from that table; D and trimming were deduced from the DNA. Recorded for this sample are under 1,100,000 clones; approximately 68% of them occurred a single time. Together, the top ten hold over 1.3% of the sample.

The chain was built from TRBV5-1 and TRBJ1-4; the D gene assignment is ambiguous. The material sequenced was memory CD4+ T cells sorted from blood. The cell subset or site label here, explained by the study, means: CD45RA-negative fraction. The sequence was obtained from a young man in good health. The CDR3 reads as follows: CASSSFGATNEKLFF. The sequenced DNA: TGCGCCAGCAGCTCTTTTGGAGCAACTAATGAAAAACTGTTTTTT.